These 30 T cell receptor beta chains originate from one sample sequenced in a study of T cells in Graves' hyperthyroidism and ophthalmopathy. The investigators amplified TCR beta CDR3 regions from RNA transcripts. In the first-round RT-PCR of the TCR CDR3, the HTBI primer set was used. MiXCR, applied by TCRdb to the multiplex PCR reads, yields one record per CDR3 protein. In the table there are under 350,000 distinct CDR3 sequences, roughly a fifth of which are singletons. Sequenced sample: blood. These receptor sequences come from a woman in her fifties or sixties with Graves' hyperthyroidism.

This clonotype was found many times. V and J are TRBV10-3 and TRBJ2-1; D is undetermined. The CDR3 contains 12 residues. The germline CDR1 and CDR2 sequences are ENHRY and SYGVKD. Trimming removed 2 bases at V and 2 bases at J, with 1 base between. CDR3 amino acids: CAISEPYNEQFF. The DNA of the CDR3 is TGTGCCATCAGTGAGCCCTACAATGAGCAGTTCTTC.

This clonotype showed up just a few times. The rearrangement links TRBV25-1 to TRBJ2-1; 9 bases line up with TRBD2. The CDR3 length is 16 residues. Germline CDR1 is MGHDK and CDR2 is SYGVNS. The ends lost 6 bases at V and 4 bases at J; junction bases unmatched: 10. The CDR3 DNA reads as TGTGCCAGCAGCCAAGCACGAGCGGGGGGATACAATGAGCAGTTCTTC. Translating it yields CASSQARAGGYNEQFF.

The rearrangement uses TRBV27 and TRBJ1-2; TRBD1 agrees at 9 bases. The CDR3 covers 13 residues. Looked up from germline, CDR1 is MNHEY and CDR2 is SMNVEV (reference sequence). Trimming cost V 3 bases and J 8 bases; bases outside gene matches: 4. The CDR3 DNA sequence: TGTGCCAGCAGTTTCCTGACAGGGGGAGGCTACACCTTC. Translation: CASSFLTGGGYTF.

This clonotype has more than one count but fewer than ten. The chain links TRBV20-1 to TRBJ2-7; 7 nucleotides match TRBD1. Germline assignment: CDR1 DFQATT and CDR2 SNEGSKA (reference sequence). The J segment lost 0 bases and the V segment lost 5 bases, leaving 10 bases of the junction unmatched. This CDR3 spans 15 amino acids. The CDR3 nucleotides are TGCAGTGCTCTACCTAGGACAGGTAACTCCTACGAGCAGTACTTC. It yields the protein CSALPRTGNSYEQYF.

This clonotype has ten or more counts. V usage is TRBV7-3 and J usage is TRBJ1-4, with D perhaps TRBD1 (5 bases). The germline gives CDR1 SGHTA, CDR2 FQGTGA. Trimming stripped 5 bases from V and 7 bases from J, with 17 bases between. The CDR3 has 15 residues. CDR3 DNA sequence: TGTGCCAGCAGCCCCCTACAGGCGAGGGGTGAAAAACTGTTTTTT. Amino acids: CASSPLQARGEKLFF.

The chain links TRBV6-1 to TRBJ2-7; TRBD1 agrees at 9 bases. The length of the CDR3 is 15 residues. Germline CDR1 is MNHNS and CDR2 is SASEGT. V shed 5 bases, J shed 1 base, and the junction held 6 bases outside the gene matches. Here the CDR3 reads CASSPRGTGSYEQYF. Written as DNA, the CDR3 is TGTGCCAGCAGTCCTCGCGGGACAGGGTCCTACGAGCAGTACTTC.

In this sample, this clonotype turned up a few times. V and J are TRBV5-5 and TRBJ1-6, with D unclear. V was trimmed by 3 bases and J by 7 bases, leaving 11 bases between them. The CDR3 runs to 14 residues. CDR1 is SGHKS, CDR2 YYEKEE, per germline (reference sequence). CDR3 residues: CASSSQATNSPLHF. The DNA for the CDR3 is TGTGCCAGCAGCTCTCAAGCTACGAATTCACCCCTCCACTTT.

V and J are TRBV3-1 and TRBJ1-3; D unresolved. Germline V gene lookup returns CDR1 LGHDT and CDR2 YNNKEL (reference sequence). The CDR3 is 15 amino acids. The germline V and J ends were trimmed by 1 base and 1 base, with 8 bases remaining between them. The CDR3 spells CASSQVGFSGNTIYF. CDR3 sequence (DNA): TGTGCCAGCAGCCAAGTCGGATTTTCTGGAAACACCATATATTTT.

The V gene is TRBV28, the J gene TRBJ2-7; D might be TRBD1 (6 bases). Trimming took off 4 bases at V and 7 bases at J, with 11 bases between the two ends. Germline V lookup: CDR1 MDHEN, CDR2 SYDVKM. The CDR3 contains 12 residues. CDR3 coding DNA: TGTGCCAGCAGTTGGGGGCAGCGGGAGCAGTACTTC. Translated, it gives CASSWGQREQYF.

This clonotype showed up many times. The CDR3 bases are TGTGCCTGGTCTAGTAATTCACCCCTCCACTTT. Its translation is CAWSSNSPLHF. This sequence joins TRBV30 and TRBJ1-6; D is undetermined. V lost 5 bases to trimming and J lost 6 bases, with 5 bases between them. The length of the CDR3 is 11 residues. Germline V gene lookup returns CDR1 GTSNPN and CDR2 SVGIG (reference sequence).

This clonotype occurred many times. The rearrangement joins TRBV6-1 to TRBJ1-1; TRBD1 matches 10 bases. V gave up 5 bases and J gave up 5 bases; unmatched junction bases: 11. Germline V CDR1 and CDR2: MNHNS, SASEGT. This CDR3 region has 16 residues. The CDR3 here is CASSHGTGETRTEAFF. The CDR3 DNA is TGTGCCAGCAGTCACGGGACAGGGGAAACTAGGACTGAAGCTTTCTTT.

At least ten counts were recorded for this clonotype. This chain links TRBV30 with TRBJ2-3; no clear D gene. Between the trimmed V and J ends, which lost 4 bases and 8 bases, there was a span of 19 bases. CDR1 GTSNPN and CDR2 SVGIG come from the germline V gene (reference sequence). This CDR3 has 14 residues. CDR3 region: CAWTDSGSTGTQYF. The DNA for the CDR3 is TGTGCCTGGACTGACTCAGGTTCAACGGGTACGCAGTATTTT.

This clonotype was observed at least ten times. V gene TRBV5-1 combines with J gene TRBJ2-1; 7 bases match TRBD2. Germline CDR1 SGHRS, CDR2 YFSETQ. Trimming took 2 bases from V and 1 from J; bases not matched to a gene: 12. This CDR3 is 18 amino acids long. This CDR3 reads CASSFGTTTIISYNEQFF. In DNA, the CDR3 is TGCGCCAGCAGCTTCGGGACTACCACCATAATTTCCTACAATGAGCAGTTCTTC.

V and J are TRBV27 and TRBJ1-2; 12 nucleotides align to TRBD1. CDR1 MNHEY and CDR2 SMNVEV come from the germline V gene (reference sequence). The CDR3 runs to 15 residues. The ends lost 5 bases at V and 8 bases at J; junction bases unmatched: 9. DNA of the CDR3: TGTGCCAGCAGTAGAGCCGGGACAGGGGGCCAGGGCTACACCTTC. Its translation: CASSRAGTGGQGYTF.

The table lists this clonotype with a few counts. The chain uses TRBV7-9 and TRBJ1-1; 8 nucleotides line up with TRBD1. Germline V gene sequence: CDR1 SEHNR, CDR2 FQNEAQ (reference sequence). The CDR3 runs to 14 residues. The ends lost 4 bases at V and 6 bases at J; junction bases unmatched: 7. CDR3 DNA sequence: TGTGCCAGCAGCTGGGACAGGAAGACCCCTGAAGCTTTCTTT. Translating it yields CASSWDRKTPEAFF.

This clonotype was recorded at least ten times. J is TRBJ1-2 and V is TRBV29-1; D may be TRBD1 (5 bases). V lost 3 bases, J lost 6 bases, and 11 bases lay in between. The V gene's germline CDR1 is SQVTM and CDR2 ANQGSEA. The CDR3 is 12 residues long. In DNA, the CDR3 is TGCAGCGTTGAGGGGCCAGGGAATGGCTACACCTTC. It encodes CSVEGPGNGYTF.

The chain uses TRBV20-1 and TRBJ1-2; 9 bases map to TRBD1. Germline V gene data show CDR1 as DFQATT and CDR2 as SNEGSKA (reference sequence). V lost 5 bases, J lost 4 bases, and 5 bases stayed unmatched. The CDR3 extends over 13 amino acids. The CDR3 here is CSARDRVGYGYTF. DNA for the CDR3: TGCAGTGCTCGGGACAGGGTTGGCTATGGCTACACCTTC.

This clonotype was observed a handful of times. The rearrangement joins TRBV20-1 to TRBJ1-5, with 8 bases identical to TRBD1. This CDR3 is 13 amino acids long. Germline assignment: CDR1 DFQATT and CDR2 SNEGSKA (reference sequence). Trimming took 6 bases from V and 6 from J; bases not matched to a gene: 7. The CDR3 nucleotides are TGCAGTGCCGCGGGACAGGTCAGTCAGCCCCAGCATTTT. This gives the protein CSAAGQVSQPQHF.

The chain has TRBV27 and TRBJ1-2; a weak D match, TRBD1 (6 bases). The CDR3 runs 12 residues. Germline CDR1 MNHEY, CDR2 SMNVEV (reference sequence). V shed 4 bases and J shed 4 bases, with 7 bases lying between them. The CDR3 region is CASSWDTYGYTF. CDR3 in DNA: TGTGCCAGCAGTTGGGACACCTATGGCTACACCTTC.

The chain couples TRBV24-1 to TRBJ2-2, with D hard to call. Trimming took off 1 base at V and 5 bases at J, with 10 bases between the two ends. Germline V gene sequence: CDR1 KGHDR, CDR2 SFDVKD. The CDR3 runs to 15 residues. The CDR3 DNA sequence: TGTGCCACCAGTGATTTTAGAGGAAATACCGGGGAGCTGTTTTTT. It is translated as CATSDFRGNTGELFF.

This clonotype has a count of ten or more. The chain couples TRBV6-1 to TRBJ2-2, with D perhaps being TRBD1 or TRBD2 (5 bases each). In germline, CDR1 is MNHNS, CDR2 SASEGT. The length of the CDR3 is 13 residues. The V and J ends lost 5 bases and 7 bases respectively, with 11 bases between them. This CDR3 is CASSSGASGELFF. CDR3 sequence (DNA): TGTGCCAGCAGTTCCGGGGCAAGCGGGGAGCTGTTTTTT.

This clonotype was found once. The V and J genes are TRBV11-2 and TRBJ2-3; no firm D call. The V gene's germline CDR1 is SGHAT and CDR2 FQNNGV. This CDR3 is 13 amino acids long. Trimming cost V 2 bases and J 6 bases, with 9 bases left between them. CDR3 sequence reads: CASSLSGPDTQYF. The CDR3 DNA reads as TGTGCCAGCAGCTTAAGTGGTCCGGATACGCAGTATTTT.

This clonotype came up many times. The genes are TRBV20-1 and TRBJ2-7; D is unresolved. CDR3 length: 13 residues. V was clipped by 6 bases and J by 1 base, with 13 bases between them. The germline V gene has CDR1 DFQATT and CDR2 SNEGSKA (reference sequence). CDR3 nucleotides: TGCAGTGCCGAGATCCCCACGTCCTACGAGCAGTACTTC. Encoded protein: CSAEIPTSYEQYF.

The CDR3 nucleotides are TGTGCCAGCAGTTTACAGGCAGGGGCCACTGAAGCTTTCTTT. This gives the protein CASSLQAGATEAFF. The rearrangement links TRBV12-3 or TRBV12-4 to TRBJ1-1; maybe TRBD1 (6 bases). Trimming removed 2 bases from V and 4 bases from J, with 11 bases in between. The CDR3 runs to 14 residues.

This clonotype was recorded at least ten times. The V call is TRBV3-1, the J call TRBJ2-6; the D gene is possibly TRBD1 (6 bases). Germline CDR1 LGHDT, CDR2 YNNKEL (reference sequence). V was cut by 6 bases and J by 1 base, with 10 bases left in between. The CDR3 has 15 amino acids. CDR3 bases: TGTGCCAGCAGTCGCAGGGGTTCTGGGGCCAACGTCCTGACTTTC. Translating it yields CASSRRGSGANVLTF.

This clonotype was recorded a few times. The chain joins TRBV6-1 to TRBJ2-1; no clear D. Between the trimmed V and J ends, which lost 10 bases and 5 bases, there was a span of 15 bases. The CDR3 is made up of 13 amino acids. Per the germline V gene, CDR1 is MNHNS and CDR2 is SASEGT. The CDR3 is CATASPDNNEQFF. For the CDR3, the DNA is TGTGCCACCGCATCCCCCGATAACAATGAGCAGTTCTTC.

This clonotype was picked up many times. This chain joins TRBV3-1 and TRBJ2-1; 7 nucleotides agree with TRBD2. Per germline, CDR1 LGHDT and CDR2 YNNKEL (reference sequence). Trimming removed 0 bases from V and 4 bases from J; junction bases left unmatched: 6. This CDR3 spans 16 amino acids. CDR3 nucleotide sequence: TGTGCCAGCAGCCAAGATCCAGCGGGGCGATACAATGAGCAGTTCTTC. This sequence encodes CASSQDPAGRYNEQFF.

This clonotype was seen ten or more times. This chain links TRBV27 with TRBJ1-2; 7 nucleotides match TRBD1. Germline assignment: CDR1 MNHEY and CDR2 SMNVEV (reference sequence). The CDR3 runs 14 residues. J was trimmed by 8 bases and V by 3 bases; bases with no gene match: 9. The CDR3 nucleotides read TGTGCCAGCAGTTTGAGACAGGGCGGAAAGGGCTACACCTTC. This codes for CASSLRQGGKGYTF.

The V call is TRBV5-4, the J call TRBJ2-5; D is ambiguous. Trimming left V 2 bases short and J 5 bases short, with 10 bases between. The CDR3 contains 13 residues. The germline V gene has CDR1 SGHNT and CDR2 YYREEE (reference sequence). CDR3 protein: CASSFGLVETQYF. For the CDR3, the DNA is TGTGCCAGCAGCTTCGGCCTGGTGGAGACCCAGTACTTC.

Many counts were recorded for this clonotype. The CDR3 protein is CASQGAGYNEQFF. CDR3 nucleotide sequence: TGTGCCAGCCAGGGGGCGGGTTACAATGAGCAGTTCTTC. The chain recombines TRBV27 with TRBJ2-1; 8 nucleotides agree with TRBD1. The CDR3 is 13 amino acids. V lost 8 bases, J lost 4 bases, and 4 bases stayed unmatched. Germline V gene data show CDR1 as MNHEY and CDR2 as SMNVEV (reference sequence).